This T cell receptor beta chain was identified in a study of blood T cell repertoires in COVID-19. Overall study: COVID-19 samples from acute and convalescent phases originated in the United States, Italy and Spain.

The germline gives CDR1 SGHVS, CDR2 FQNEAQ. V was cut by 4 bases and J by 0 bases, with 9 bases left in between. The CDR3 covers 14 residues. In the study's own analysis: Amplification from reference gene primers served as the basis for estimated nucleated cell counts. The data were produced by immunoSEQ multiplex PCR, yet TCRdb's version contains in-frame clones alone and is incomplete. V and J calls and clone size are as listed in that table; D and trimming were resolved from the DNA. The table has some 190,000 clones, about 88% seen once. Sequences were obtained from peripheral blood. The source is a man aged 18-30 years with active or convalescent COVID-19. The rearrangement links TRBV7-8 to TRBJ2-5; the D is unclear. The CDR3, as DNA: TGTGCCAGCAGCTCCCTTGCGTACCAAGAGACCCAGTACTTC. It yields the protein CASSSLAYQETQYF.